This TCR beta chain was documented in a study of STAT5B mutations in CD4+ large granular lymphocyte leukemia. CDR1 WSHSY and CDR2 SAAADI come from the germline V gene. The CDR3 runs 14 residues. V dropped 5 bases and J dropped 5 bases, with 15 bases sitting between them. This clone was picked up a small number of times. Assay: immunoSEQ multiplex PCR; the TCRdb copy retains only in-frame clones and omits some. This table has tens of thousands of clones, roughly 85% appearing once. The source of this sequence is a human donor in good health. V gene TRBV10-2 combines with J gene TRBJ1-1; tentatively, D is TRBD1 (5 bases). Specimen: CD4+ T cells from blood buffy coats. The CDR3 DNA reads TGCGCCAGCAGTTCAAGCGCCGAGGGGACTGAAGCTTTCTTT. It specifies CASSSSAEGTEAFF.